This TCR beta chain derives from a study of blood T cells in healthy people across ages. A J-beta primer mix and a sample-barcoded 5' primer were used in a second PCR of about 7 to 12 cycles. From the 5' RACE reads, TCRdb called clonotypes with MiXCR, one entry per CDR3 protein. The sample has around 1,500,000 distinct CDR3 sequences, 28% seen once. A few counts support this clonotype. This CDR3 is built from 15 residues. Trimming stripped 4 bases from V and 2 bases from J, with 13 bases between. From germline, CDR1 is SGHRS and CDR2 YFSETQ. The sequenced sample was blood. The chain links TRBV5-1 to TRBJ2-1; D uncertain. The sequence was collected from a woman in her twenties or thirties in good health. The CDR3 nucleotides are TGCGCCAGCAGCGCCCCTCTCGGCGCCTACAATGAGCAGTTCTTC. Its protein is CASSAPLGAYNEQFF. Drawing the rest from reference TRBV5-1 and TRBJ2-1, the complete variable domain is KAGVTQTPRYLIKTRGQQVTLSCSPISGHRSVSWYQQTPGQGLQFLFEYFSETQRNKGNFPGRFSGRQFSNSRSEMNVSTLELGDSALYLCASSAPLGAYNEQFFGPGTRLTVL.